The clone carrying this T cell receptor (beta chain) was found many times. Per germline, CDR1 SEHNR and CDR2 FQNEAQ (reference sequence). V was cut by 5 bases and J by 4 bases, with 14 bases left in between. The CDR3 is 14 amino acids. The iRepertoire nested amplicon-rescue multiplex PCR amplified TCR alpha and beta CDR3s from RNA. Each CDR3 protein gets one entry after TCRdb re-called the multiplex PCR reads with MiXCR. The data contain some 160,000 distinct CDR3 sequences, about 40% of them singletons. This record belongs to a study of glioma-infiltrating T cells. The sequenced sample was glioma tissue, nonneoplastic brain tissue, or PBMCs (not recorded which). The TCR sequence derives from a human donor with low-grade glioma or glioblastoma, undergoing nonglioma brain surgery, or in good health (not recorded which). The chain recombines TRBV7-9 with TRBJ1-1, with D maybe TRBD1 (5 bases). In DNA, the CDR3 is TGTGCCAGCAGCCTCGGGACCGATAGCACTGAAGCTTTCTTT. Translation gives CASSLGTDSTEAFF.